The T cell receptor beta chain under discussion was sequenced for a study of CD8 T cells in ankylosing spondylitis. Study observations and caveats: Characteristic, it appeared, of ankylosing spondylitis blood was a TCR beta motif of roughly eight highly homologous variants. Previously reported in reactive arthritis synovial fluid and blood were some of the motif variants. Disease-associated clones were reportedly significantly overrepresented in matched ankylosing spondylitis synovial fluid.

Construction of TCR beta libraries was performed using quantitative 5'-RACE with molecular barcodes. From the 5' RACE reads, TCRdb called clonotypes with MiXCR, one entry per CDR3 protein. The sample includes 200,000 to 300,000 distinct CDR3 sequences, more than 20% of them seen just once. The germline V and J ends were trimmed by 3 bases and 4 bases, with 14 bases remaining between them. This CDR3 region has 15 residues. Looked up from germline, CDR1 is MGHRA and CDR2 is YSYEKL. This clonotype was seen repeatedly, ten times or more. The target antigen is unknown. The J gene is TRBJ2-3, the V gene TRBV4-1, with D tentatively TRBD2 (5 bases). The sequence derives from a male donor with ankylosing spondylitis or in good health (not recorded which). The sequenced sample was blood, either unsorted or a sorted T cell fraction (not recorded which). The CDR3, as DNA: TGCGCCAGCAGCCATGGAGCCGGAGGAGCAGATACGCAGTATTTT. Its protein is CASSHGAGGADTQYF.